The 7 T cell receptor beta chains reported below all come from one sample, sequenced in a study of cytomegalovirus exposure and HLA in healthy donors. The PCR contained 60 Vbeta and 13 Jbeta primers. Sequenced by immunoSEQ multiplex PCR; TCRdb stores in-frame clones only, minus some. The data contain some 200,000 clones, roughly 80% of them singletons. Sequenced material: PBMCs. The source of these receptors is a man between 50 and 59 years old in good health and CMV-seronegative.

About this clone: This same CDR3 is encoded by further DNA sequences in the sample. The genes are TRBV6-6 and TRBJ2-7, with a tentative D call TRBD1 (5 bases). Trimming took off 2 bases at V and 4 bases at J, with 15 bases between the two ends. Germline V gives CDR1 MNHNY, CDR2 SVGAGI (reference sequence). The CDR3 is made up of 15 amino acids. The CDR3 nucleotides are TGTGCCAGCAGTTACCCTACCCTGGACATTTACGAGCAGTACTTC. Protein sequence: CASSYPTLDIYEQYF.

The V and J genes are TRBV7-2 and TRBJ1-5; the match to TRBD1 covers 10 bases. This CDR3 has 17 residues. Germline V CDR1 and CDR2: SGHTA, FQGNSA. Trimming removed 1 base from V and 4 bases from J; junction bases left unmatched: 7. The CDR3 region has the DNA TGTGCCAGCAGCTTAGGGGGGACAGGGGCGATTAATCAGCCCCAGCATTTT. This encodes CASSLGGTGAINQPQHF.

This clone was seen only a few times. This chain uses TRBV10-3 with TRBJ1-2; no clear D. The CDR3 consists of 11 residues. V gave up 6 bases and J gave up 12 bases, with 14 bases separating them. Germline V CDR1 and CDR2: ENHRY, SYGVKD. The CDR3 DNA reads as TGTGCCATCAGGGCGAAGGAGGTGGACACCTTC. Translated: CAIRAKEVDTF.

The chain combines TRBV19 with TRBJ2-3; tentative D call: TRBD1 (6 bases). V was pared by 6 bases and J by 3 bases, with 16 bases between. This CDR3 comprises 15 residues. CDR1 is LNHDA, CDR2 SQIVND, per germline (reference sequence). The CDR3 here is CASSSNRVRTDTQYF. The CDR3 nucleotides read TGTGCCAGTAGCTCGAACAGGGTGCGGACAGATACGCAGTATTTT.

The chain recombines TRBV6-5 with TRBJ2-1; 8 nucleotides line up with TRBD1. CDR3 length: 14 residues. CDR1 and CDR2 from the germline V gene are MNHEY and SVGAGI. Germline trimming cut 6 bases from V and 2 bases from J; bases unmatched to any gene: 3. This chain's CDR3 is CASRDRATYNEQFF. Written as DNA, the CDR3 is TGTGCCAGCAGGGACAGGGCTACCTACAATGAGCAGTTCTTC.

This clone was recorded only once. This rearrangement joins TRBV4-1 to TRBJ2-3, with D maybe TRBD2 (6 bases). Trimming took off 4 bases at V and 6 bases at J, with 20 bases between the two ends. The CDR3 loop spans 16 amino acids. CDR1 is MGHRA, CDR2 YSYEKL, per germline. The CDR3 region is CASSPGSIAEADTQYF. The CDR3 bases are TGCGCCAGCAGCCCCGGGAGCATAGCGGAAGCGGATACGCAGTATTTT.

This clone came up a few times. V and J are TRBV4-3 and TRBJ2-7, with 13 bases lining up with TRBD2. Germline V gene lookup returns CDR1 LGHNA and CDR2 YSLEER. J lost 3 bases, V lost 3 bases, and 5 bases had no gene match. The CDR3 spans 16 residues. Written as DNA, the CDR3 is TGCGCCAGCAGCCAGCTAGGGACTAGCGGGGACTACGAGCAGTACTTC. Protein sequence: CASSQLGTSGDYEQYF.